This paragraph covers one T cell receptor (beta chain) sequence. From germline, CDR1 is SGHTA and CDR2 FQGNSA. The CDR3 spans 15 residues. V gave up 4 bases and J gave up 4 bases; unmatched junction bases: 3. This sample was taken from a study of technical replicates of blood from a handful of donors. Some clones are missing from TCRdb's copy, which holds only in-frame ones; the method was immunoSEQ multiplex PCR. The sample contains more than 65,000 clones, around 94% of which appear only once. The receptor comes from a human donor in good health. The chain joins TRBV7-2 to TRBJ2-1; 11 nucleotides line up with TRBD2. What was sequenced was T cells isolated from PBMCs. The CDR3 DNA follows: TGTGCCAGCAGCTCCTTAGCGGGAGGGTACAATGAGCAGTTCTTC. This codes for CASSSLAGGYNEQFF.